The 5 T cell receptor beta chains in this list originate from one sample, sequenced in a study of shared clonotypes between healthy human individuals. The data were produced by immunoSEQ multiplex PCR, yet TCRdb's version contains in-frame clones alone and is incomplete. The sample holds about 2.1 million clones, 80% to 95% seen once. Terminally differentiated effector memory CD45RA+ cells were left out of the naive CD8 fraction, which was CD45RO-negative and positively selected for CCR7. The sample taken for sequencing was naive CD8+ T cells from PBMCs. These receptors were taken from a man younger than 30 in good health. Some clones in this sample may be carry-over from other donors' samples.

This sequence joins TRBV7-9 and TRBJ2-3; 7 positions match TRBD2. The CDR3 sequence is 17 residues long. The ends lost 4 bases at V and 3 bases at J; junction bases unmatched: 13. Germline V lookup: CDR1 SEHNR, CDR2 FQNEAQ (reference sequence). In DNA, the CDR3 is TGTGCCAGCAGCTCATCAATGAGGCTAGCGGATACAGATACGCAGTATTTT. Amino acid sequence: CASSSSMRLADTDTQYF.

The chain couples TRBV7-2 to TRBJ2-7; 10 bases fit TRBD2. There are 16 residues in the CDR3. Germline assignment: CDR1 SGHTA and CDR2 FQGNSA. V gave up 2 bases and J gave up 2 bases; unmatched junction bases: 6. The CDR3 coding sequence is TGTGCCAGCAGCTTAAGGCTAGCGGGAGCGACCTACGAGCAGTACTTC. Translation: CASSLRLAGATYEQYF.

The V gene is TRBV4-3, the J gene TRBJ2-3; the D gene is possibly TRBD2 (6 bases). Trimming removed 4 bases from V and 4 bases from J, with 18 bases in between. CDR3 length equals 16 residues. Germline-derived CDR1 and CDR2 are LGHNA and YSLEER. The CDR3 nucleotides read TGCGCCAGCAGCCTGCGGGACGAGATCCCCCCAGATACGCAGTATTTT. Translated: CASSLRDEIPPDTQYF.

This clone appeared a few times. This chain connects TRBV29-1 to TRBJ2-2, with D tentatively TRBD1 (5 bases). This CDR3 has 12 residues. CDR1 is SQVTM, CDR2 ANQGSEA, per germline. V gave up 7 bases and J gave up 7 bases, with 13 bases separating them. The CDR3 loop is CSARSGFGELFF. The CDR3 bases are TGCAGCGCCCGGTCAGGGTTCGGGGAGCTGTTTTTT.

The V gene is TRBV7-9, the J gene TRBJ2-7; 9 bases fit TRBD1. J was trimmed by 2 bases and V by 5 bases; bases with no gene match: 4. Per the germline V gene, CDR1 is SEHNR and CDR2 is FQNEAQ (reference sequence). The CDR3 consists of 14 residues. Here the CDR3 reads CASSMRDRAYEQYF. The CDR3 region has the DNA TGTGCCAGCAGCATGAGGGACAGGGCCTACGAGCAGTACTTC.